The 5 T cell receptor beta chains below were found in one sample sequenced in a study of blood T cells in healthy people across ages. Sample-barcoded 5' priming and a J-beta primer mix drove a second PCR of about 6 to 11 cycles. MiXCR, run by TCRdb on the 5' RACE reads, gives a single entry per CDR3 protein. The sample carries around 750,000 distinct CDR3 sequences, about 55% recorded once. Sequencing was performed on blood. Every receptor here comes from a man older than 75 in good health.

This clonotype occurred a few times. The chain has TRBV29-1 and TRBJ2-5; TRBD1 might be the D (5 bases). This CDR3 spans 12 amino acids. V was cut by 6 bases and J by 7 bases, with 15 bases left in between. The germline gives CDR1 SQVTM, CDR2 ANQGSEA. The CDR3 nucleotides read TGCAGCGTGATGCAGGGTATCGGGACCCAGTACTTC. Amino acid sequence: CSVMQGIGTQYF.

This chain connects TRBV5-1 to TRBJ2-7, with D unclear. This CDR3 is built from 15 residues. Germline CDR1 is SGHRS and CDR2 is YFSETQ. V dropped 0 bases and J dropped 5 bases, with 15 bases sitting between them. The CDR3: CASSLVPATGNEQYF. As DNA, the CDR3 is TGCGCCAGCAGCTTGGTCCCCGCGACCGGCAACGAGCAGTACTTC.

This clonotype has at least ten counts. CDR3 coding DNA: TGCAGTGCTAGTAGGGGCAGGGGGAACACTGAAGCTTTCTTT. Protein product: CSASRGRGNTEAFF. This rearrangement joins TRBV20-1 to TRBJ1-1; D might be TRBD1 (6 bases). Germline V gene data show CDR1 as DFQATT and CDR2 as SNEGSKA (reference sequence). This CDR3 is built from 14 residues. V shed 3 bases and J shed 1 base, with 12 bases lying between them.

The chain is built from TRBV20-1 and TRBJ2-1; TRBD2 aligns across 8 bases. CDR1 and CDR2 (germline): DFQATT, SNEGSKA (reference sequence). With V trimmed by 3 bases and J by 0 bases, 7 bases remained unmatched. The CDR3 runs 16 residues. In DNA, the CDR3 is TGCAGTGCTAGGCCTCAACTAGCGGTCTCCTACAATGAGCAGTTCTTC. This encodes CSARPQLAVSYNEQFF.

The rearrangement joins TRBV5-6 to TRBJ1-1; D not certain. Deletions cut 0 bases from V and 1 base from J, with 10 bases between. This CDR3 has 15 residues. Germline CDR1 is SGHDT and CDR2 is YYEEEE. The CDR3 spells CASSLGPSGNTEAFF. Written as DNA, the CDR3 is TGTGCCAGCAGCTTGGGGCCCAGTGGGAACACTGAAGCTTTCTTT.